The TCR beta chain described here comes from a study of beta chain features in type 1 diabetes. Per germline, CDR1 SGHDN and CDR2 FVKESK. This CDR3 has 12 amino acids. The V and J ends lost 1 base and 5 bases respectively, with 5 bases between them. Expressed TCRB transcripts got sequenced, as all isolated RNA was reverse transcribed. Using immunoSEQ multiplex PCR, the repertoire was profiled, and TCRdb retains in-frame clones only, with some absent. The sample consists of 500,000 to 650,000 clones, around an eighth of them appearing once. Details on this clone: The antigen remains unidentified.

Whole-study findings and limits: For patients and controls alike, PCR might favor shorter templates to the same degree. Cells expressing TCR highly could be over-represented by cDNA sequencing. A moderate, significant TCRB CDR3 shortening appeared in type 1 diabetes across four CD4+ subsets. Within the patient group, naive, central memory and Treg TCRB repertoires appeared more similar to each other than within healthy donors.

This clonotype originated in a man between 25 and 39 years old with type 1 diabetes. Source material: naive CD4+ T cells from blood. The J gene is TRBJ1-1, the V gene TRBV14; D is uncertain. CDR3 DNA: TGTGCCAGCAGCCAAGGGGAGACTGAAGCTTTCTTT. Translation: CASSQGETEAFF.